The next 31 T cell receptor beta chains were all read from a single sample in a study of blood T cell repertoires in COVID-19. Libraries were prepared by immunoSEQ multiplex PCR; TCRdb keeps only in-frame clonotypes and omits some of them. The data contain some 99,000 clones, 84% of them singletons. The sample taken for sequencing was peripheral blood. These receptor sequences come from a woman aged 50 to 65 with acute or convalescent COVID-19.

The V gene is TRBV13, the J gene TRBJ2-1; D is perhaps TRBD2 (6 bases). V was pared by 5 bases and J by 7 bases, with 12 bases between. Germline V gives CDR1 PRHDT, CDR2 FYEKMQ (reference sequence). The CDR3 spans 13 residues. CDR3 protein: CASSLRAGNEQFF. The CDR3, as DNA: TGTGCCAGCAGCCTACGGGCGGGGAATGAGCAGTTCTTC.

V is TRBV19 and J is TRBJ1-5; D unclear. Germline assignment: CDR1 LNHDA and CDR2 SQIVND (reference sequence). The CDR3 extends over 16 amino acids. V dropped 7 bases and J dropped 4 bases, with 20 bases sitting between them. CDR3 sequence: CASTTAGSSGNQPQHF. The CDR3 DNA reads as TGTGCCAGTACCACCGCCGGTTCAAGCGGTAATCAGCCCCAGCATTTT.

V and J are TRBV7-2 and TRBJ2-7, with D perhaps TRBD1 (6 bases). The germline V and J ends were trimmed by 5 bases and 6 bases, with 20 bases remaining between them. CDR3 length equals 15 residues. CDR1 is SGHTA, CDR2 FQGNSA, per germline. CDR3 amino acids: CASSITGQDLLEQYF. In DNA, the CDR3 is TGTGCCAGCAGCATAACGGGACAAGACTTACTCGAGCAGTACTTC.

The chain employs TRBV2 and TRBJ2-7; 12 nucleotides line up with TRBD2. With 3 bases clipped from V and 4 bases from J, the junction kept 4 bases outside the gene matches. The CDR3 loop spans 15 amino acids. CDR1 and CDR2 from the germline V gene are SNHLY and FYNNEI. The CDR3 loop is CASSDRTSGVYEQYF. The CDR3 DNA sequence: TGTGCCAGCAGTGACCGGACTAGCGGGGTTTACGAGCAGTACTTC.

The chain links TRBV6-5 to TRBJ2-3; 7 positions agree with TRBD2. Germline-derived CDR1 and CDR2 are MNHEY and SVGAGI. The CDR3 is made up of 14 amino acids. V was pared by 8 bases and J by 0 bases, with 5 bases of the junction left unmatched. Here the CDR3 DNA reads TGTGCCAGCGCCGTGGGGGGGAGCACAGATACGCAGTATTTT. Residues: CASAVGGSTDTQYF.

The chain uses TRBV9 and TRBJ2-2; 8 bases are shared with TRBD1. Trimming removed 3 bases from V and 2 bases from J; junction bases left unmatched: 12. Germline CDR1 and CDR2: SGDLS and YYNGEE. The CDR3 has 18 amino acids. CDR3 in amino acids: CASSAVSRGTGNTGELFF. DNA of the CDR3: TGTGCCAGCAGCGCCGTTAGTAGGGGGACAGGAAACACCGGGGAGCTGTTTTTT.

J is TRBJ1-1 and V is TRBV12-3 or TRBV12-4, with D unresolved. CDR3 length: 13 residues. The V end lost 3 bases, the J end lost 13 bases, and 18 bases lay between the germline ends. The CDR3 is CASSFWGKDEGFF. Written as DNA, the CDR3 is TGTGCCAGCAGTTTTTGGGGAAAGGATGAGGGTTTCTTT.

Remarks on this clone: Other DNA sequences in this sample translate to the same CDR3. The gene calls are TRBV6-4 and TRBJ2-2, with 10 positions matching TRBD1. This CDR3 is built from 14 residues. With 6 bases clipped from V and 5 bases from J, the junction kept 3 bases outside the gene matches. Germline assignment: CDR1 MRHNA and CDR2 SNTAGT. The DNA for the CDR3 is TGTGCCAGCAGGGGACAGGGGTCAACCGGGGAGCTGTTTTTT. This gives the protein CASRGQGSTGELFF.

The chain employs TRBV5-1 and TRBJ2-7, with D possibly matching TRBD1 (5 bases). The CDR3 is 14 residues long. Germline assignment: CDR1 SGHRS and CDR2 YFSETQ. The V and J ends lost 0 bases and 5 bases respectively, with 12 bases between them. The CDR3 spells CASSLEGAFHEQYF. The CDR3 bases are TGCGCCAGCAGCTTGGAAGGGGCTTTCCACGAGCAGTACTTC. The whole variable domain, remainder taken from reference TRBV5-1 and TRBJ2-7, is KAGVTQTPRYLIKTRGQQVTLSCSPISGHRSVSWYQQTPGQGLQFLFEYFSETQRNKGNFPGRFSGRQFSNSRSEMNVSTLELGDSALYLCASSLEGAFHEQYFGPGTRLTVT.

This chain joins TRBV7-8 and TRBJ2-7; 10 nucleotides line up with TRBD1. The V gene's germline CDR1 is SGHVS and CDR2 FQNEAQ. This CDR3 is built from 16 residues. The J segment lost 2 bases and the V segment lost 4 bases, leaving 8 bases of the junction unmatched. CDR3 bases: TGTGCCAGCAGCTCCATTACCGGACAGGGGGCCTACGAGCAGTACTTC. It codes for CASSSITGQGAYEQYF.

The chain employs TRBV7-2 and TRBJ2-1; 7 nucleotides line up with TRBD2. The CDR3 has 16 amino acids. The J segment lost 2 bases and the V segment lost 5 bases, leaving 9 bases of the junction unmatched. Germline V gene data show CDR1 as SGHTA and CDR2 as FQGNSA. CDR3: CASSPSSSGTYNEQFF. Here the CDR3 DNA reads TGTGCCAGCAGCCCCTCCTCTAGCGGAACCTACAATGAGCAGTTCTTC. Full variable domain (rest looked up from reference TRBV7-2 and TRBJ2-1): GAGVSQSPSNKVTEKGKDVELRCDPISGHTALYWYRQSLGQGLEFLIYFQGNSAPDKSGLPSDRFSAERTGGSVSTLTIQRTQQEDSAVYLCASSPSSSGTYNEQFFGPGTRLTVL.

The chain is built from TRBV10-1 and TRBJ2-7, with D uncertain. The CDR3 has 12 residues. Trimming pared 6 bases from V and 0 bases from J, leaving 6 bases between. From germline, CDR1 is WNHNN and CDR2 SYGVQD (reference sequence). The DNA of the CDR3 is TGCGCCAGCAGCAGGTCCTCCTACGAGCAGTACTTC. The encoded protein is CASSRSSYEQYF.

The J gene is TRBJ2-7, the V gene TRBV5-6; tentatively, D is TRBD1 (7 bases). The germline V gene encodes CDR1 SGHDT and CDR2 YYEEEE. The CDR3 extends over 16 amino acids. V was shortened by 0 bases and J by 4 bases, with 17 bases between the two germline ends. The CDR3 DNA reads TGTGCCAGCAGCTTGGGTCGCCAGGGGGGCCGATACGAGCAGTACTTC. Translating gives CASSLGRQGGRYEQYF.

The chain links TRBV30 to TRBJ1-4; 7 nucleotides line up with TRBD1. The CDR3 totals 14 residues. Germline values: CDR1 GTSNPN, CDR2 SVGIG (reference sequence). Trimming cost V 5 bases and J 6 bases; bases outside gene matches: 9. CDR3 protein: CAWGWGQTDEKLFF. The CDR3 DNA reads as TGTGCCTGGGGGTGGGGACAGACGGATGAAAAACTGTTTTTT.

The CDR3 loop reads CAISEQGPYKEQYF. Here the CDR3 DNA reads TGTGCCATCAGTGAGCAGGGTCCCTATAAGGAGCAGTACTTC. The rearrangement links TRBV10-3 to TRBJ2-7; tentative D call: TRBD1 (5 bases). CDR1 and CDR2 (germline): ENHRY, SYGVKD. The V gene lost 2 bases and the J gene lost 7 bases, with 15 bases spanning the gap. The CDR3 runs 14 residues.

In its sample, this clone was seen a few times. This sequence joins TRBV9 and TRBJ1-1; 8 positions agree with TRBD1. The CDR3 runs 16 residues. Trimming took 3 bases from V and 1 from J; bases not matched to a gene: 8. Germline-derived CDR1 and CDR2 are SGDLS and YYNGEE. CDR3 nucleotide sequence: TGTGCCAGCAGCGCGCACTCGGGACAGGAGAACACTGAAGCTTTCTTT. This encodes CASSAHSGQENTEAFF.

The chain joins TRBV12-3 or TRBV12-4 to TRBJ2-5; TRBD1 might be the D (6 bases). The CDR3 length is 13 residues. V lost 10 bases and J lost 4, with 16 bases in between. The CDR3 is CAISRGRGETQYF. As DNA, the CDR3 is TGTGCCATTAGCAGGGGCAGGGGAGAGACCCAGTACTTC.

V gene TRBV6-6 combines with J gene TRBJ1-2, with 9 nucleotides matching TRBD1. This CDR3 has 14 amino acids. Germline V CDR1 and CDR2: MNHNY, SVGAGI (reference sequence). With 7 bases clipped from V and 4 bases from J, the junction kept 7 bases outside the gene matches. CDR3 loop: CASTYGQGLYGYTF. The CDR3 DNA follows: TGTGCCAGCACCTACGGACAGGGGCTCTATGGCTACACCTTC.

CDR3 residues: CASSGGQGVDGYTF. In nucleotides, the CDR3 is TGTGCCAGCAGTGGGGGACAGGGAGTAGATGGCTACACCTTC. V is TRBV2 and J is TRBJ1-2, with 9 nucleotides matching TRBD1. The J segment lost 6 bases and the V segment lost 4 bases, leaving 6 bases of the junction unmatched. The CDR3 loop spans 14 amino acids. CDR1 and CDR2 (germline): SNHLY, FYNNEI.

The chain recombines TRBV19 with TRBJ2-7; TRBD1 agrees at 7 bases. The CDR3 loop spans 16 amino acids. Germline V gene sequence: CDR1 LNHDA, CDR2 SQIVND (reference sequence). The trim removed 6 bases at V and 3 bases at J, leaving 14 bases unmatched. The CDR3 is CASRGEQPTGHYEQYF. In DNA form, the CDR3 reads TGTGCCAGTAGAGGGGAACAACCGACAGGGCACTACGAGCAGTACTTC.

The chain is built from TRBV6-4 and TRBJ2-1, with D tentatively TRBD1 (5 bases). V lost 2 bases, J lost 6 bases, and 14 bases lay in between. The V gene's germline CDR1 is MRHNA and CDR2 SNTAGT. This CDR3 has 15 amino acids. The chain's CDR3 is CASSDQQGWGNEQFF. Here the CDR3 DNA reads TGTGCCAGCAGTGACCAGCAGGGCTGGGGCAATGAGCAGTTCTTC.

This sequence joins TRBV6-1 and TRBJ2-7, with TRBD1 matching over 7 bases. The CDR3 has 18 residues. The germline V gene encodes CDR1 MNHNS and CDR2 SASEGT. V was pared by 2 bases and J by 0 bases, with 13 bases of the junction left unmatched. The CDR3 here is CASSEYNRPTGSSYEQYF. The CDR3 DNA sequence: TGTGCCAGCAGTGAATATAATCGTCCGACAGGGAGCTCCTACGAGCAGTACTTC.

The rearrangement joins TRBV18 to TRBJ2-3; no clear D. The CDR3 consists of 14 residues. The V gene's germline CDR1 is KGHSH and CDR2 LQKENI. The germline V and J ends were trimmed by 3 bases and 1 base, with 8 bases remaining between them. The CDR3 coding sequence is TGTGCCAGCTCACCGTCGGTGGGCACAGATACGCAGTATTTT. Translated, it gives CASSPSVGTDTQYF.

The chain recombines TRBV3-1 (or the pseudogene TRBV3-2) with TRBJ1-2; 7 nucleotides match TRBD1. V lost 1 base, J lost 7 bases, and 3 bases stayed unmatched. Germline values: CDR1 LGHDT, CDR2 YNNKEL (reference sequence). The CDR3 has 13 amino acids. The CDR3 sequence: CASSQARDSGYTF. The CDR3 region has the DNA TGTGCCAGCAGCCAAGCCCGGGACAGTGGCTACACCTTC.

This clone was detected only once. This chain uses TRBV3-1 (or the pseudogene TRBV3-2) with TRBJ2-3; the D gene is possibly TRBD1 (5 bases). The germline V gene encodes CDR1 LGHDT and CDR2 YNNKEL (reference sequence). Trimming left V 6 bases short and J 0 bases short, with 13 bases between. The CDR3 is 15 residues long. The CDR3 DNA reads as TGTGCCAGCAGTCCCGGCAGGGCCAGCACAGATACGCAGTATTTT. Translated, it gives CASSPGRASTDTQYF.

The CDR3 nucleotides are TGTGCCAGTAATACTGGGACAGGGTCGCAGCCCCAGCATTTT. Protein: CASNTGTGSQPQHF. This chain connects TRBV19 to TRBJ1-5; TRBD1 matches 9 bases. V was clipped by 7 bases and J by 7 bases; unmatched bases: 8. The germline CDR1 and CDR2 sequences are LNHDA and SQIVND (reference sequence). CDR3 size: 14 residues.

The rearrangement joins TRBV18 to TRBJ1-2; 8 bases line up with TRBD1. V gave up 3 bases and J gave up 8 bases; unmatched junction bases: 5. The CDR3 consists of 13 residues. Germline CDR1 reads KGHSH; CDR2 reads LQKENI. The CDR3 reads CASSPTGEEGYTF. The CDR3 DNA follows: TGTGCCAGCTCACCGACAGGGGAAGAAGGCTACACCTTC.

The count of this clone is one. The genes are TRBV7-2 and TRBJ2-7, with a possible D match to TRBD2 (6 bases). The CDR3 length is 15 residues. Trimming cost V 2 bases and J 4 bases, with 15 bases left between them. The germline CDR1 and CDR2 sequences are SGHTA and FQGNSA. The CDR3 DNA follows: TGTGCCAGCAGCTTACTCGGGATAGCGGCATACGAGCAGTACTTC. The encoded protein is CASSLLGIAAYEQYF.

The chain employs TRBV30 and TRBJ1-2; weak D call: TRBD1 (5 bases). V gave up 1 base and J gave up 5 bases, with 11 bases separating them. Germline CDR1 GTSNPN, CDR2 SVGIG (reference sequence). The length of the CDR3 is 13 residues. The CDR3 is CAWSAGGRYGYTF. The CDR3 nucleotides are TGTGCCTGGAGTGCCGGGGGACGGTATGGCTACACCTTC.

This rearrangement joins TRBV5-1 to TRBJ2-3; 8 nucleotides line up with TRBD2. The CDR3 has 15 residues. Germline CDR1 and CDR2: SGHRS and YFSETQ. The J segment lost 2 bases and the V segment lost 6 bases, leaving 8 bases of the junction unmatched. The CDR3 reads CASTSSGGVTDTQYF. CDR3 nucleotide sequence: TGCGCCAGCACCTCCTCGGGAGGGGTCACAGATACGCAGTATTTT.

This sequence joins TRBV18 and TRBJ2-3; D is ambiguous. The CDR3 sequence is 13 residues long. The V end was cut by 4 bases, the J end by 6 bases, with 11 bases between. Per germline, CDR1 KGHSH and CDR2 LQKENI. The CDR3 DNA sequence: TGTGCCAGCTCACAGACCCCCAGGGATACGCAGTATTTT. It specifies CASSQTPRDTQYF.